This entry is about one TCR beta chain. Its antigen is undetermined. Documented time point: persistent/refractory GD, antithyroid drugs over 5 years with positive TRAb. TCR sequences were obtained from RNA taken from PBMCs. Arm-PCR of CDR3 regions and iRepertoire HTBI primers were the basis on which TCR beta libraries were built. TCRdb analysed the multiplex PCR reads with MiXCR anew, one entry per CDR3 protein. The table records hundreds of thousands of distinct CDR3 sequences, about 22% of them present only once. Germline-derived CDR1 and CDR2 are DFQATT and SNEGSKA (reference sequence). The CDR3 covers 14 residues. Between the trimmed V and J ends, which lost 1 base and 0 bases, there was a span of 7 bases. The source of the sample is a study of regulatory T cells in long-lasting Graves disease. Study results and caveats: TRBV28 was favored in persistent disease, as were TRBJ1-2 and TRBJ2-5. Analyses excluded thyroid tissue, covering peripheral blood alone.

This chain links TRBV20-1 with TRBJ1-5; D remains ambiguous. Sequenced here: peripheral blood mononuclear cells (PBMCs), sampled when the disease was refractory, from a patient treated with antithyroid drugs. The TCR sequence derives from a female donor with Graves disease. CDR3 sequence: CSARVSSSNQPQHF. The CDR3 DNA sequence: TGCAGTGCTAGAGTAAGCAGTAGCAATCAGCCCCAGCATTTT.